The source of this TCR beta chain is a study of blood T cell repertoires in COVID-19 (dated by TCRdb to the early 2020s). Describing the broader study: Samples covering the acute and convalescent phases of COVID-19 were provided by collaborators in the United States, Italy and Spain. The material from the prospective study consisted of cDNA or gDNA derived from T cells, B-cell-depleted T cells, or PBMCs. Deeply sampled blood TCRbeta repertoires from subjects exposed to, actively infected with, or recovered from COVID-19 were included in the dataset. A freely available public database, intended as a resource for researchers studying the immune response to SARS-CoV-2, is where the repertoires were released. Samples were obtained from the ongoing ImmuneRACE study (first 160 participants) and from about 1,300 subjects provided by 6 global collaborators. Nearly every sample came with metadata listing a de-identified subject ID, COVID-19 status, age in years and sex. Where HLA class I and class II types were available, the types were taken from metadata supplied by the sample provider, not from assay-based typing.

On this clone itself: Its antigen has not been determined. Qualities for individual bases were not recorded, and no much larger clone is one base off.

The immunoSEQ Assay, a bias-controlled multiplex PCR, was used to amplify TCRbeta CDR3 regions from genomic DNA. The paper's processing steps were these. Nucleated cell counts per sample were estimated from amplification of reference gene primers within the assay. To quantify the absolute abundance of each unique TCRbeta CDR3 rearrangement, sequence reads were collapsed and filtered. Productive Simpson clonality was computed per sample as the square root of Simpson's diversity index over productive rearrangements. TCRdb retrieved this table from immuneACCESS and kept in-frame rearrangements only. Not all clones are present; in checked studies, unresolved V genes account for under half, and no reason is known for the remainder. The V and J calls and the clone size are those of that table, but D and trimming were determined from the DNA. Here the sample has 150,000 to 200,000 clones; 60% to 85% occur a single time. The ten largest clones add up to 15% to 20% of the sample.

Overall study results and their limits: The quantity of clinical and demographic metadata differed by source and by participant and was supplied without curation.

Its CDR3 holds 21 amino acids, cysteine through phenylalanine. Of the read, only the CDR3 DNA is kept; its 63 bases are in frame from base 1. The germline V and J ends show losses of 0 bases and 4 bases respectively, and no gene match explains 19 bases of the junction. CDR1 and CDR2 are read off the germline V gene (reference sequence) as LGHDT and YNNKEL. Whole blood was collected in K2EDTA tubes by collaborating institutions according to the institutions' own protocols. Collaborator samples were shipped for TCRbeta analysis as frozen whole blood, isolated PBMCs, or DNA extracted from either sample type.

The chain was built from TRBV3-1 (or the pseudogene TRBV3-2) and TRBJ2-7, with 12 bases matching TRBD2. This TCR came from a man between 60 and 75 years old with active or convalescent COVID-19. The specimen sequenced was peripheral blood. At the DNA level, the sequence is TGTGCCAGCAGCCAAGATCGGCTAGCGGGAGGGCCAAGTAGGGGGGGATACGAGCAGTACTTC. It codes for CASSQDRLAGGPSRGGYEQYF.